This T cell receptor beta chain was sequenced for a study of blood T cell repertoires in COVID-19. CDR1 is MDHEN and CDR2 is SYDVKM in the germline V gene. The CDR3 has 13 amino acids. Trimming removed 7 bases at V and 10 bases at J, with 17 bases between. Original methodology: For nucleated cells, counts were estimated from reference gene primer amplification. Data came from immunoSEQ multiplex PCR; TCRdb stores just in-frame clones and leaves some out. That table is the source of V, J and clone size, and D and trimming were worked out from the DNA. This table has around 380,000 clones, roughly four fifths appearing once.

V usage is TRBV28 and J usage is TRBJ2-1, with D perhaps TRBD1 (5 bases). This sequence originates from a human donor with acute or convalescent COVID-19. The donor label of this sample is uncertain. The sample was peripheral blood. Here the CDR3 reads CASTDSSHPEQFF. In DNA, the CDR3 is TGTGCCAGCACCGACAGCTCCCACCCCGAGCAGTTCTTC. Filled out from reference TRBV28 and TRBJ2-1, the complete variable domain reads DVKVTQSSRYLVKRTGEKVFLECVQDMDHENMFWYRQDPGLGLRLIYFSYDVKMKEKGDIPEGYSVSREKKERFSLILESASTNQTSMYLCASTDSSHPEQFFGPGTRLTVL.